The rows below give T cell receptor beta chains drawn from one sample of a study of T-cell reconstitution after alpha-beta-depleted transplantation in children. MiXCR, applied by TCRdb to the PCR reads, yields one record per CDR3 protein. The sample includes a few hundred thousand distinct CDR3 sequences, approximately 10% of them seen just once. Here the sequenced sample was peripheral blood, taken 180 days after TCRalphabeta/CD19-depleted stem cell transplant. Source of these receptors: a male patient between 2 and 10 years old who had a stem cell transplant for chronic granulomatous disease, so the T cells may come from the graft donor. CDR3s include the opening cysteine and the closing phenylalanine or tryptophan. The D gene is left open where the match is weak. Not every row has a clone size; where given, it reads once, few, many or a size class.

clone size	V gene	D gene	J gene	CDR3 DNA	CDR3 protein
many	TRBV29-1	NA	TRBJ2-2	TGCAGCGTCCGTTACACCGGGGAGCTGTTTTTT	CSVRYTGELFF
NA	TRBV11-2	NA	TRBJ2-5	TGTGCCAGCAGCTTTAATGCCGGAAGAGAGACCCAGTACTTC	CASSFNAGRETQYF
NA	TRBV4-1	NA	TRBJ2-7	TGCGCCAGCAGCCAAGATTTCAGGGAGACTGCGGAGCAGTACTTC	CASSQDFRETAEQYF
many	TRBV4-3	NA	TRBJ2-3	TGCGCCAGCAGCCACCGGACAGTAGCAGATACGCAGTATTTT	CASSHRTVADTQYF
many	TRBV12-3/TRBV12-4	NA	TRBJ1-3	TGTGCCAGCAGTTTAGTTGGGGCAGGTCAACCGAACACCATATATTTT	CASSLVGAGQPNTIYF
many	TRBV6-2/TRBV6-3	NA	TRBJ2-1	TGTGCCAGCAGGGAGGGGAACAATGAGCAGTTCTTC	CASREGNNEQFF
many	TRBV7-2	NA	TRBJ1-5	TGTGCCAGCAGCATTGAAAATCAGCCCCAGCATTTT	CASSIENQPQHF
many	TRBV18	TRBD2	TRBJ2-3	TGTGCCAGCTCACCAGGTGGCGGGAGTTACCCAGATACGCAGTATTTT	CASSPGGGSYPDTQYF
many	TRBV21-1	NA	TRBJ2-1	TGTGCCAGCTCCAGGGATCGCTACAATGAGCAGTTCTTC	CASSRDRYNEQFF
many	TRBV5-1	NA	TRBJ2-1	TGCGCCAGCAGCGAGGTGCTAGAGCCCTACAATGAGCAGTTCTTC	CASSEVLEPYNEQFF
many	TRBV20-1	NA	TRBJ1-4	TGCAGTGCTAGAGGAGGAGGGGCTAATGAAAAACTGTTTTTT	CSARGGGANEKLFF
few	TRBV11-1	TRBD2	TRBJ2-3	TGTGCCAGCAGCTCCCTAGCGGGGTTCACAGATACGCAGTATTTT	CASSSLAGFTDTQYF
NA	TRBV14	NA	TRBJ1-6	TGTGCCAGCAGCCAAGTGGGCAGGGGCAATTCACCCCTCCACTTT	CASSQVGRGNSPLHF
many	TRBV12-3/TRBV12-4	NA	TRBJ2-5	TGTGCCAGCAGTTTAAGGGTGATACAAGAGACCCAGTACTTC	CASSLRVIQETQYF
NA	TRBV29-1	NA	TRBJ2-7	TGCAGCGTGAAGGGGGCCTACGAGCAGTACTTC	CSVKGAYEQYF
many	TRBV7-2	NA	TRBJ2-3	TGTGCCAGCAGCTCCGTTGCCGGGGACACAGATACGCAGTATTTT	CASSSVAGDTDTQYF
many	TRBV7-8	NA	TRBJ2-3	TGTGCCAGCAGCTTCGTGAGGTTTGGCACAGATACGCAGTATTTT	CASSFVRFGTDTQYF
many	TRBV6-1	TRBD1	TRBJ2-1	TGTGCCAGCAGCCTTGACAGGGGGGTCTACAATGAGCAGTTCTTC	CASSLDRGVYNEQFF
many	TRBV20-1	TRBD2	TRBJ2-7	TGCAGTGCTAGAGACTTAGCGGGAAAGCCCAACGAGCAGTACTTC	CSARDLAGKPNEQYF
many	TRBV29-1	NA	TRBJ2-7	TGCAGCGTCCCCGGCTCCTACGAGCAGTACTTC	CSVPGSYEQYF
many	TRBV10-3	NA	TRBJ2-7	TGTGCCATCGCCCCCGGACTCTACGAGCAGTACTTC	CAIAPGLYEQYF
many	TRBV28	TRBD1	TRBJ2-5	TGTGCCAGCAGTTTTCCCAAAGACCGGGACAGGGGGTCGGAGACCCAGTACTTC	CASSFPKDRDRGSETQYF
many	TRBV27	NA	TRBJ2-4	TGTGCCAGCAGCCACCGGGACGCCAAAAACATTCAGTACTTC	CASSHRDAKNIQYF
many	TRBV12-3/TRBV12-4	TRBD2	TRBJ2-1	TGTGCCAGCAACAAAGCGGGAGGCGGGTACAATGAGCAGTTCTTC	CASNKAGGGYNEQFF
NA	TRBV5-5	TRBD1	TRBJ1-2	TGTGCCAGCAGCGGGGACAGGGGGCTTTGGGGCTACACCTTC	CASSGDRGLWGYTF
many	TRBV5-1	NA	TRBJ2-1	TGCGCCAGCAGCCCATTAAAGGGTTTCGGGCAGTTCTTC	CASSPLKGFGQFF
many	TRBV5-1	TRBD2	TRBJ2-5	TGCGCCAGCAGCCGACTAGCGGGGTGGCAAGAGACCCAGTACTTC	CASSRLAGWQETQYF
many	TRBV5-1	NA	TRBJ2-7	TGCGCCAGCAGCTTTTCATGGAGCTCCTACGAGCAGTACTTC	CASSFSWSSYEQYF
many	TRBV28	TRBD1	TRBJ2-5	TGTGCCAGCAGGGCGGACAGGGGAATTGAGACCCAGTACTTC	CASRADRGIETQYF
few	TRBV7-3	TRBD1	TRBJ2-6	TGTGCCAGCAGCTTTATGGGACAGGGGATCTCTGGGGCCAACGTCCTGACTTTC	CASSFMGQGISGANVLTF